The 9 T cell receptor beta chains listed next were all sequenced from one sample in a study of OX40 agonist ivuxolimab in advanced cancers. TCRdb's copy holds only in-frame clones and misses some; the assay was immunoSEQ multiplex PCR. The sample consists of 35,000 or so clones, roughly 90% of them appearing once. The material sequenced was CD4+ or CD8+ T cells sorted from blood, taken in a trial of the OX40 agonist ivuxolimab. These receptors all come from an adult with an advanced solid tumor such as melanoma, head and neck, liver or kidney cancer.

This chain uses TRBV29-1 with TRBJ2-7, with 7 bases matching TRBD1. V lost 2 bases to trimming and J lost 3 bases; unmatched junction nucleotides: 13. The CDR3 sequence is 16 residues long. CDR1 SQVTM and CDR2 ANQGSEA come from the germline V gene. CDR3 in amino acids: CSVEMGRQGRDYEQYF. The DNA of the CDR3 is TGCAGCGTTGAAATGGGAAGACAGGGCCGGGACTACGAGCAGTACTTC.

The V gene is TRBV7-3, the J gene TRBJ2-5; D possibly uses TRBD1 or TRBD2 (6 bases each). Looked up from germline, CDR1 is SGHTA and CDR2 is FQGTGA. This CDR3 is 16 amino acids long. Between the trimmed V and J ends, which lost 2 bases and 5 bases, there was a span of 18 bases. The chain's CDR3 is CASSLGWGHGGETQYF. The DNA of the CDR3 is TGTGCCAGCAGCTTAGGATGGGGGCATGGAGGGGAGACCCAGTACTTC.

V and J are TRBV7-2 and TRBJ2-7; 8 bases align to TRBD2. V dropped 1 base and J dropped 5; count of bases not matched to a gene: 4. Germline V gives CDR1 SGHTA, CDR2 FQGNSA. This CDR3 is built from 14 residues. The CDR3 loop is CASSLVGGADEQYF. The CDR3 DNA follows: TGTGCCAGCAGCTTAGTCGGGGGGGCCGACGAGCAGTACTTC.

The gene calls are TRBV4-1 and TRBJ2-5; D could derive from TRBD1 or TRBD2 (5 bases each). V was clipped by 1 base and J by 3 bases, with 12 bases between them. The CDR3 totals 15 residues. Per germline, CDR1 MGHRA and CDR2 YSYEKL. Here the CDR3 DNA reads TGCGCCAGCAGCCAAGGATCGGGGACCGAAGAGACCCAGTACTTC. Translation gives CASSQGSGTEETQYF.

The V and J genes are TRBV19 and TRBJ1-5; no reliable D call. The CDR3 contains 13 residues. V was pared by 2 bases and J by 1 base, with 3 bases between. CDR1 is LNHDA and CDR2 is SQIVND in the germline V gene (reference sequence). The CDR3 is CASSIWSNQPQHF. CDR3 coding DNA: TGTGCCAGTAGTATATGGAGCAATCAGCCCCAGCATTTT.

The count of this clone is one. The gene calls are TRBV5-8 and TRBJ1-4; 7 bases map to TRBD1. Germline V CDR1 and CDR2: SGHTS, YDEGEE. V lost 7 bases and J lost 4; bases outside the gene matches: 13. The CDR3 has 16 residues. The DNA for the CDR3 is TGTGCCAGCCGATACAGGGGAAGGGCCAATAATGAAAAACTGTTTTTT. It is translated as CASRYRGRANNEKLFF.

The rearrangement links TRBV4-1 to TRBJ1-1; D uncertain. The germline V gene has CDR1 MGHRA and CDR2 YSYEKL. The CDR3 loop spans 14 amino acids. The V end was cut by 0 bases, the J end by 3 bases, with 8 bases between. The CDR3 DNA reads as TGCGCCAGCAGCCAAGAGCCCGGGTACACTGAAGCTTTCTTT. It codes for CASSQEPGYTEAFF.

The chain links TRBV5-4 to TRBJ2-3; D gene ambiguous. Germline V gene data show CDR1 as SGHNT and CDR2 as YYREEE (reference sequence). This CDR3 is built from 11 residues. Trimming removed 3 bases at V and 2 bases at J, with 1 base between. As DNA, the CDR3 is TGTGCCAGCAGCTCCACAGATACGCAGTATTTT. Protein product: CASSSTDTQYF.

The chain links TRBV7-9 to TRBJ1-2, with 8 bases fitting TRBD1. V trimming: 5 bases; J trimming: 2 bases; junction bases outside the gene matches: 7. Germline CDR1 SEHNR, CDR2 FQNEAQ (reference sequence). The CDR3 length is 15 residues. This chain's CDR3 is CASSIPTGANYGYTF. The CDR3 DNA reads as TGTGCCAGCAGCATCCCGACAGGGGCGAACTATGGCTACACCTTC.